Following are 19 T cell receptor beta chains from one sample sequenced in a study of blood T cell repertoires in COVID-19. The data were produced by immunoSEQ multiplex PCR, yet TCRdb's version contains in-frame clones alone and is incomplete. The sample records about 390,000 clones, just under 90% being singletons. Sequences were obtained from PBMCs or T cells enriched from blood (not recorded which). These receptors originate from a woman aged 50 to 65 who had recovered from COVID-19.

The rearrangement uses TRBV10-3 and TRBJ1-2; D not resolved. V dropped 2 bases and J dropped 13 bases, with 11 bases sitting between them. Germline CDR1 reads ENHRY; CDR2 reads SYGVKD. This CDR3 has 11 residues. The CDR3 is CAISEGQVRTF. The CDR3 nucleotides read TGTGCCATCAGTGAGGGGCAGGTGCGCACCTTC.

The rearrangement joins TRBV3-1 (or the pseudogene TRBV3-2) to TRBJ2-1; D unresolved. CDR3 length equals 15 residues. From germline, CDR1 is LGHDT and CDR2 YNNKEL (reference sequence). Deletions cut 1 base from V and 3 bases from J, with 10 bases between. The CDR3 nucleotides read TGTGCCAGCAGCCAAGTGGGTGGCGGCTACAATGAGCAGTTCTTC. Translation: CASSQVGGGYNEQFF.

This clone has more than one count but fewer than ten. The V call is TRBV3-1 (or the pseudogene TRBV3-2), the J call TRBJ1-2; the D gene is possibly TRBD1 (6 bases). The ends were cut back, 3 bases at V and 4 bases at J, with 15 bases in the middle. CDR1 is LGHDT, CDR2 YNNKEL, per germline (reference sequence). The CDR3 runs to 15 residues. The CDR3 reads CASSQNPTGLYGYTF. The CDR3 nucleotides read TGTGCCAGCAGCCAGAACCCGACAGGCCTCTATGGCTACACCTTC.

This chain links TRBV2 with TRBJ2-1; the D gene is possibly TRBD2 (6 bases). The CDR3 sequence is 14 residues long. The germline V and J ends were trimmed by 3 bases and 8 bases, with 14 bases remaining between them. Per germline, CDR1 SNHLY and CDR2 FYNNEI. CDR3 loop: CASSESPASDEQFF. The CDR3 region has the DNA TGTGCCAGCAGTGAGTCACCCGCTAGCGATGAGCAGTTCTTC.

The gene calls are TRBV27 and TRBJ1-6, with 10 bases fitting TRBD1. With V trimmed by 5 bases and J by 0 bases, 7 bases remained unmatched. This CDR3 region has 18 residues. Germline V gene lookup returns CDR1 MNHEY and CDR2 SMNVEV (reference sequence). The CDR3 DNA sequence: TGTGCCAGCAGTCAGCCGGGACAGGGGAGCTCCTATAATTCACCCCTCCACTTT. Protein sequence: CASSQPGQGSSYNSPLHF.

The V and J genes are TRBV3-1 (or the pseudogene TRBV3-2) and TRBJ1-2; no reliable D call. Germline V gives CDR1 LGHDT, CDR2 YNNKEL (reference sequence). CDR3 size: 14 residues. The V end lost 4 bases, the J end lost 1 base, and 10 bases lay between the germline ends. CDR3 in DNA: TGTGCCAGCAGCCGCCATGGCCTTAACTATGGCTACACCTTC. Amino acid sequence: CASSRHGLNYGYTF.

This clone was observed once. The chain combines TRBV27 with TRBJ2-7, with 12 bases fitting TRBD2. This CDR3 has 17 residues. Trimming at V came to 2 bases and at J to 7 bases, leaving 12 bases not matched to a gene. Germline CDR1 is MNHEY and CDR2 is SMNVEV (reference sequence). As DNA, the CDR3 is TGTGCCAGCAGTTTAATCCGGACTAGCGGGGAAATGGTTGAGCAGTACTTC. It translates to CASSLIRTSGEMVEQYF.

The V and J genes are TRBV10-3 and TRBJ1-2; TRBD1 agrees at 9 bases. In germline, CDR1 is ENHRY, CDR2 SYGVKD. After removal of 7 bases from V and 7 bases from J, the junction contained 10 bases not matched to a gene. The CDR3 contains 14 residues. The CDR3: CAITKGDRDRGYTF. The CDR3 nucleotides are TGTGCCATCACCAAGGGGGACAGGGATCGTGGCTACACCTTC.

The J gene is TRBJ2-3, the V gene TRBV28; unclear D gene. In germline, CDR1 is MDHEN, CDR2 SYDVKM. The CDR3 is 15 residues long. V was shortened by 4 bases and J by 0 bases, with 11 bases between the two germline ends. The CDR3 reads CASSSQQTSTDTQYF. The CDR3 DNA reads TGTGCCAGCAGTTCGCAGCAGACTAGCACAGATACGCAGTATTTT.

The chain joins TRBV19 to TRBJ1-2; 7 nucleotides align to TRBD1. This CDR3 has 13 amino acids. V trimming: 7 bases; J trimming: 6 bases; junction bases outside the gene matches: 8. The germline V gene has CDR1 LNHDA and CDR2 SQIVND (reference sequence). The CDR3 region has the DNA TGTGCCAGTATGAAACAGGGGTGGAATGGCTACACCTTC. This gives the protein CASMKQGWNGYTF.

The chain recombines TRBV6-1 with TRBJ2-7; tentative D call: TRBD1 (5 bases). Per germline, CDR1 MNHNS and CDR2 SASEGT. The CDR3 is 14 amino acids. Between the trimmed V and J ends, which lost 0 bases and 2 bases, there was a span of 8 bases. CDR3 residues: CASSEASQAYEQYF. The CDR3 DNA is TGTGCCAGCAGTGAAGCTTCACAGGCCTACGAGCAGTACTTC.

J is TRBJ1-1 and V is TRBV7-3; 9 bases line up with TRBD1. After removal of 4 bases from V and 4 bases from J, the junction contained 4 bases not matched to a gene. CDR3 length equals 14 residues. From germline, CDR1 is SGHTA and CDR2 FQGTGA. CDR3 amino acids: CASSSTGGATEAFF. The DNA of the CDR3 is TGTGCCAGCAGCTCGACAGGGGGTGCCACTGAAGCTTTCTTT.

This chain links TRBV14 with TRBJ2-3; a possible D gene is TRBD2 (6 bases). The ends were cut back, 1 base at V and 3 bases at J, with 20 bases in the middle. The CDR3 runs 18 residues. Looked up from germline, CDR1 is SGHDN and CDR2 is FVKESK. CDR3 nucleotides: TGTGCCAGCAGCCAAGGGGGAGGCCATCCAATTGGGACAGATACGCAGTATTTT. Its translation: CASSQGGGHPIGTDTQYF.

The chain recombines TRBV19 with TRBJ2-7; the D gene is possibly TRBD2 (6 bases). CDR3 length: 17 residues. V was cut by 2 bases and J by 1 base, with 18 bases left in between. Per the germline V gene, CDR1 is LNHDA and CDR2 is SQIVND (reference sequence). The CDR3 nucleotides read TGTGCCAGTAGTATATCTCACTCCCTGGGGGGTTCCTACGAGCAGTACTTC. It encodes CASSISHSLGGSYEQYF.

The V call is TRBV24-1, the J call TRBJ2-1; 12 nucleotides line up with TRBD2. J gave up 4 bases and V 4 bases, and 7 bases lay outside the gene matches. This CDR3 has 17 amino acids. Looked up from germline, CDR1 is KGHDR and CDR2 is SFDVKD. The CDR3 DNA is TGTGCCACCAGTGACTCCAGACTAGCGGGGGAGTACAATGAGCAGTTCTTC. Translated: CATSDSRLAGEYNEQFF.

This clone was recorded a few times. This chain connects TRBV10-3 to TRBJ2-7, with 9 bases aligning to TRBD1. Losses at the gene ends were 6 bases for V and 4 bases for J; bases not matched to a gene: 7. The CDR3 runs to 14 residues. The germline CDR1 and CDR2 sequences are ENHRY and SYGVKD. The CDR3 loop reads CAIRGTGTSYEQYF. CDR3 bases: TGTGCCATCAGGGGGACAGGGACGAGTTACGAGCAGTACTTC.

The chain uses TRBV7-2 and TRBJ2-1; TRBD2 aligns across 8 bases. Per germline, CDR1 SGHTA and CDR2 FQGNSA. With V trimmed by 1 base and J by 8 bases, 7 bases remained unmatched. This CDR3 is built from 15 residues. The CDR3, as DNA: TGTGCCAGCAGCTTAGTGGCGGGGGGAGGAGATGAGCAGTTCTTC. Its translation: CASSLVAGGGDEQFF.

This chain joins TRBV15 and TRBJ2-3; 10 bases map to TRBD1. This CDR3 has 17 amino acids. The J segment lost 0 bases and the V segment lost 1 base, leaving 4 bases of the junction unmatched. The germline gives CDR1 LNHNV, CDR2 YYDKDF (reference sequence). DNA of the CDR3: TGTGCCACCAGCAGAGGTGACAGGGGGCTAAGCACAGATACGCAGTATTTT. It encodes CATSRGDRGLSTDTQYF.

This sequence joins TRBV5-5 and TRBJ1-2; D gene uncertain. Per the germline V gene, CDR1 is SGHKS and CDR2 is YYEKEE (reference sequence). The V end was cut by 2 bases, the J end by 4 bases, with 15 bases between. The CDR3 spans 15 residues. The CDR3 nucleotides are TGTGCCAGCAGCTTATTGCAGACCGGGAGCTATGGCTACACCTTC. This encodes CASSLLQTGSYGYTF.